This T cell receptor beta chain was sequenced for a study of cytomegalovirus exposure and HLA in healthy donors. The V end was cut by 5 bases, the J end by 3 bases, with 10 bases between. The CDR3 consists of 13 residues. Germline-derived CDR1 and CDR2 are SGHNT and YENEEA. The assay was immunoSEQ multiplex PCR, and TCRdb's table has in-frame clones only and misses some. The table includes 100,000 to 150,000 clones, about nine tenths detected once. The study, taken as a whole, reports: There were a few CMV-associated chains whose specificity for CMV antigens was confirmed in vitro. Generally TCR sequences proved uncommon, though certain public TCRs appeared in numerous donors.

With regard to this clone: What it recognizes is unknown.

Sequences were obtained from PBMCs. The TCR was taken from a woman between 18 and 30 years old in good health and CMV-seronegative. The chain uses TRBV11-3 and TRBJ1-1, with D hard to call. As DNA, the CDR3 is TGTGCCAGCAGCCCATACCGAGACACTGAAGCTTTCTTT. As protein: CASSPYRDTEAFF. Full variable domain (remainder filled in from reference TRBV11-3 and TRBJ1-1): EAGVVQSPRYKIIEKKQPVAFWCNPISGHNTLYWYLQNLGQGPELLIRYENEEAVDDSQLPKDRFSAERLKGVDSTLKIQPAELGDSAVYLCASSPYRDTEAFFGQGTRLTVV.